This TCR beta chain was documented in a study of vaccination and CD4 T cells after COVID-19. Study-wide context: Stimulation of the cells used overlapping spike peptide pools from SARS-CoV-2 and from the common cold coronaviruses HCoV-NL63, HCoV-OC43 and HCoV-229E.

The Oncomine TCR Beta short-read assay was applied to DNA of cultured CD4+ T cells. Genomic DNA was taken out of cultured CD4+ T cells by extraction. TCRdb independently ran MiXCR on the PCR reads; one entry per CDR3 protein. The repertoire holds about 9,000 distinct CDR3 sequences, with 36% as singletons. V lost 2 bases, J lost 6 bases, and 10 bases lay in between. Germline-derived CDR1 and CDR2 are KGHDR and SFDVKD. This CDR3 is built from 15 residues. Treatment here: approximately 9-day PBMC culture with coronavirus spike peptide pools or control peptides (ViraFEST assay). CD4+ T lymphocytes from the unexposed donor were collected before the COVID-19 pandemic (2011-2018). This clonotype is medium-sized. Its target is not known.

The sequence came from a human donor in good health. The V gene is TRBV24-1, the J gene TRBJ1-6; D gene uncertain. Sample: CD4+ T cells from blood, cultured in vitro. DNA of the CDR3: TGTGCCACCAGTGATTCGCAAGGTGGTAATTCACCCCTCCACTTT. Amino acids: CATSDSQGGNSPLHF.